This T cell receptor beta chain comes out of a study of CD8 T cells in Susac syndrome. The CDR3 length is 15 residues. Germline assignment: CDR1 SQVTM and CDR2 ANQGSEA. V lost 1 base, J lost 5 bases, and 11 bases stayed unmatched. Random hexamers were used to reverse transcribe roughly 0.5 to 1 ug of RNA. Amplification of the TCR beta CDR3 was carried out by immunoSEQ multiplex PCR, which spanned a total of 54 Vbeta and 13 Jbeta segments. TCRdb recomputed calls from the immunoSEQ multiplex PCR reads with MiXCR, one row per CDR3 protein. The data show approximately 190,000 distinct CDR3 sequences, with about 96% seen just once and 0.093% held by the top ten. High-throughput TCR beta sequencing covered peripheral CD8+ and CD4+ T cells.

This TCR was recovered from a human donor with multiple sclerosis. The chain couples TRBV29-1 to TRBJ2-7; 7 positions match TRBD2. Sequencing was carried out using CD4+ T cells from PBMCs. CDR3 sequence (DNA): TGCAGCGTTGAAGGGGGAGCGGGATGGGCACACGAGCAGTACTTC. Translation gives CSVEGGAGWAHEQYF.